This T cell receptor (beta chain) was observed in a study of blood T cells in healthy people across ages. This clonotype was counted once. The germline CDR1 and CDR2 sequences are SNHLY and FYNNEI. The CDR3 spans 12 residues. V was pared by 10 bases and J by 4 bases, with 5 bases of the junction left unmatched. Together with a sample-barcoded 5' primer, a J-beta primer mix was included in a second PCR lasting about 6 to 11 cycles. TCRdb recomputed calls from the 5' RACE reads with MiXCR, one row per CDR3 protein. The data hold about 830,000 distinct CDR3 sequences, with about 62% observed a single time.

Specimen: blood. The receptor was derived from a man aged 25-45 years in good health. This chain connects TRBV2 to TRBJ1-1, with 8 bases that match TRBD1. CDR3 DNA: TGTGCCACCTCAGGGGGCCCCACTGAAGCTTTCTTT. The encoded protein is CATSGGPTEAFF. Combining the CDR3 with reference TRBV2 and TRBJ1-1 gives the whole variable domain EPEVTQTPSHQVTQMGQEVILRCVPISNHLYFYWYRQILGQKVEFLVSFYNNEISEKSEIFDDQFSVERPDGSNFTLKIRSTKLEDSAMYFCATSGGPTEAFFGQGTRLTVV.